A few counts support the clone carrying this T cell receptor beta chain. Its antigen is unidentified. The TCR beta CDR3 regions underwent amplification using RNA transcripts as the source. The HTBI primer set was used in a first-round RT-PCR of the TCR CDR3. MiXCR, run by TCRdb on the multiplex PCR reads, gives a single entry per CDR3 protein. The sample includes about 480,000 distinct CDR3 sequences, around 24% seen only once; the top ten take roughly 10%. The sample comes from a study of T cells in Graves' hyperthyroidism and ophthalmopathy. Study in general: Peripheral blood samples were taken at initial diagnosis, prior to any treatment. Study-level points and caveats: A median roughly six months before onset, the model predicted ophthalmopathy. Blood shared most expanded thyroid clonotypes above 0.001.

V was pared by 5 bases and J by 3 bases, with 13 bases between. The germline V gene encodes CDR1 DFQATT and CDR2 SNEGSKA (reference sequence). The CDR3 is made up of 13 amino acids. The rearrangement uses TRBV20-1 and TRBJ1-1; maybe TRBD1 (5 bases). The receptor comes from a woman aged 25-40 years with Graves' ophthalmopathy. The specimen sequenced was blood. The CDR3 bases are TGCAGTGCTGGCCCCGAACAGGACACTGAAGCTTTCTTT. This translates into CSAGPEQDTEAFF.